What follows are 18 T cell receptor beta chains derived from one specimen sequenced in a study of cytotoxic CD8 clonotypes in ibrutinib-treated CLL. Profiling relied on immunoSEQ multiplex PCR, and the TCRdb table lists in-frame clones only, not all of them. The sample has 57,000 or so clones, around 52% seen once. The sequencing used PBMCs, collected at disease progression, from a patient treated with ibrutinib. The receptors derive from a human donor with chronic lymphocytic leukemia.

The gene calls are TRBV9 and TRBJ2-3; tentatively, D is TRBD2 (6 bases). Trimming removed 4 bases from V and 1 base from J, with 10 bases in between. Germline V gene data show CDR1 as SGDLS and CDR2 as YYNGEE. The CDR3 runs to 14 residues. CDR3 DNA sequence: TGTGCCAGCAGCCGGGACTTGGGCACAGATACGCAGTATTTT. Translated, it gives CASSRDLGTDTQYF.

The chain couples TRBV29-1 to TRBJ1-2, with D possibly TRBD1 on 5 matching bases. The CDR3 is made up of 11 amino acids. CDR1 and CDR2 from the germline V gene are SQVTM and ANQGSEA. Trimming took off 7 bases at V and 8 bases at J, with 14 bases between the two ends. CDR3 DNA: TGCAGCGGGGATCAGGGAGACGGCTACACCTTC. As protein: CSGDQGDGYTF.

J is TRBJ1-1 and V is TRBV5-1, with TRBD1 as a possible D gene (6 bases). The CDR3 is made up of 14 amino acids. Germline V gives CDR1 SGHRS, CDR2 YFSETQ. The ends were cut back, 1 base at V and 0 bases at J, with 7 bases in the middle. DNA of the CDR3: TGCGCCAGCAGCTTGACAGGGATGAACACTGAAGCTTTCTTT. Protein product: CASSLTGMNTEAFF.

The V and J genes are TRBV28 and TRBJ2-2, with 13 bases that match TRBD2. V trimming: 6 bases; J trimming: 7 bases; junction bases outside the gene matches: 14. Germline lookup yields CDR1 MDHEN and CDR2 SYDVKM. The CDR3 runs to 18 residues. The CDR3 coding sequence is TGTGCCAGCAGCAACCGCGGACTAGCGGGAGTTAGAATCGGGGAGCTGTTTTTT. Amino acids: CASSNRGLAGVRIGELFF.

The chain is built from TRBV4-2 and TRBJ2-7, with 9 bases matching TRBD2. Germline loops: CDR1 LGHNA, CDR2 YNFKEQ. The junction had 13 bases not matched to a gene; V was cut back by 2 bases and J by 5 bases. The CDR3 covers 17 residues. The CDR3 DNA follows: TGTGCCAGCAGCCAACTCACTTCTAGCGGGATATCGAACGAGCAGTACTTC. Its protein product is CASSQLTSSGISNEQYF.

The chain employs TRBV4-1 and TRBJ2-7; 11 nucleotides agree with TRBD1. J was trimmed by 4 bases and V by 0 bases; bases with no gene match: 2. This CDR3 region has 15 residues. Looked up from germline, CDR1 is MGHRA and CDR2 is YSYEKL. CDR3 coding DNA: TGCGCCAGCAGCCAAGAATGGGACAGGGGGTACGAGCAGTACTTC. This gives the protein CASSQEWDRGYEQYF.

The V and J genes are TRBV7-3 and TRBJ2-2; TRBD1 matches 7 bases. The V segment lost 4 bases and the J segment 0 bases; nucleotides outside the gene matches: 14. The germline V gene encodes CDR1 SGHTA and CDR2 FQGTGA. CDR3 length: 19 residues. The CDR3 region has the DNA TGTGCCAGCAGCTCGACCCTTAGGGACAGTACCTCGAACACCGGGGAGCTGTTTTTT. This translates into CASSSTLRDSTSNTGELFF.

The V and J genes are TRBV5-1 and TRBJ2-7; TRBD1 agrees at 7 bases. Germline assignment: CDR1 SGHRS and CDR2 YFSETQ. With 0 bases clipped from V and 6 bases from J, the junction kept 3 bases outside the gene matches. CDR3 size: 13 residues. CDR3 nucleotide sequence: TGCGCCAGCAGCTTGGGACAGGGCCCCGAGCAGTACTTC. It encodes CASSLGQGPEQYF.

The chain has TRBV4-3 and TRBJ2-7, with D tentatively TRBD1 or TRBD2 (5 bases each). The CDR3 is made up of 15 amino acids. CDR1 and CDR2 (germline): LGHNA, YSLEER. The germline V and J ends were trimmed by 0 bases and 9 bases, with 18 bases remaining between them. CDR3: CASSQDHGLGARQYF. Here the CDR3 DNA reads TGCGCCAGCAGCCAAGATCATGGACTCGGGGCGAGGCAGTACTTC.

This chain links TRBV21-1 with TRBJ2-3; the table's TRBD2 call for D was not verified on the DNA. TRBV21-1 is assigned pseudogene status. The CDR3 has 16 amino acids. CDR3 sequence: CASSKGRGPNADTQYF. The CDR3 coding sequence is TGTGCCAGCAGCAAAGGGAGGGGACCCAACGCAGATACGCAGTATTTT.

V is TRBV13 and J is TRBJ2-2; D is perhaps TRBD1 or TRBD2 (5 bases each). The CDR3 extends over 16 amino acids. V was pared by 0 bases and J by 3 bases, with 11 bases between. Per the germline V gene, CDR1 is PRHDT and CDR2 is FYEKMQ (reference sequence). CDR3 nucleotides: TGTGCCAGCAGCTTAGGTGCCTGGGGGTACACCGGGGAGCTGTTTTTT. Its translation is CASSLGAWGYTGELFF.

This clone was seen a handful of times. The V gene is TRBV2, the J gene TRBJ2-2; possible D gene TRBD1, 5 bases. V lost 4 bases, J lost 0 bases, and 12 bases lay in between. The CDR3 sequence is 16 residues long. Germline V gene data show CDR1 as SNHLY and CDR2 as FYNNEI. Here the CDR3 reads CASSVSGLANTGELFF. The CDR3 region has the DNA TGTGCCAGCAGTGTGTCAGGGCTAGCGAACACCGGGGAGCTGTTTTTT.

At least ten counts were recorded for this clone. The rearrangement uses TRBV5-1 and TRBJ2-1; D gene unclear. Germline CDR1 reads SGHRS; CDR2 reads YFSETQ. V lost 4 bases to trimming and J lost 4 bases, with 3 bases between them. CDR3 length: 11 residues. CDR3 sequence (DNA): TGCGCCAGCAGCGCATACAATGAGCAGTTCTTC. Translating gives CASSAYNEQFF.

The CDR3 DNA sequence: TGTGCCAGCAGTTACCCCGCCGGCTCTGGAAACACCATATATTTT. It codes for CASSYPAGSGNTIYF. This sequence joins TRBV28 and TRBJ1-3, with D unclear. The V gene's germline CDR1 is MDHEN and CDR2 SYDVKM. This CDR3 region has 15 residues. The ends were cut back, 4 bases at V and 0 bases at J, with 10 bases in the middle.

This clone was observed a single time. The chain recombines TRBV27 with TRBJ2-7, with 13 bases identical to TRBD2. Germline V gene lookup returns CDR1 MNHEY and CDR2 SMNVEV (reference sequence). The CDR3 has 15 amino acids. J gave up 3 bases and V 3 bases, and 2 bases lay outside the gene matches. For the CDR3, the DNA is TGTGCCAGCAGTTTGGGGACTAGCGGGATCTACGAGCAGTACTTC. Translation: CASSLGTSGIYEQYF.

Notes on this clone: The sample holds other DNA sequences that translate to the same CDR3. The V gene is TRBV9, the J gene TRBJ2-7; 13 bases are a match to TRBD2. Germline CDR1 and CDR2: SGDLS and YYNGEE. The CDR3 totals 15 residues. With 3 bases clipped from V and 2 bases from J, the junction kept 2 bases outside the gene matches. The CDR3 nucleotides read TGTGCCAGCAGCGGGGGACTAGCGGGGCCCTACGAGCAGTACTTC. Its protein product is CASSGGLAGPYEQYF.

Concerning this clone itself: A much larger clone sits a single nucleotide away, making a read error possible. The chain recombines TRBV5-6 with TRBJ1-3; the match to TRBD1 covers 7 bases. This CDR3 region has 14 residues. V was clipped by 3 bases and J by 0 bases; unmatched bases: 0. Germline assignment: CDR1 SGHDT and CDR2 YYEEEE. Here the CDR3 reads CASSSGGSGNTIYF. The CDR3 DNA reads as TGTGCCAGCAGCTCAGGGGGCTCTGGAAACACCATATATTTT.

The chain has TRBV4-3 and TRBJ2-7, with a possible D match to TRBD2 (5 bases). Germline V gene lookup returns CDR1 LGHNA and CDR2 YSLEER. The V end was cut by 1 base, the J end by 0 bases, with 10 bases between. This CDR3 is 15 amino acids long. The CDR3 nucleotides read TGCGCCAGCAGCCAAGGGGCAGCGGCCTCCTACGAGCAGTACTTC. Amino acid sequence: CASSQGAAASYEQYF.